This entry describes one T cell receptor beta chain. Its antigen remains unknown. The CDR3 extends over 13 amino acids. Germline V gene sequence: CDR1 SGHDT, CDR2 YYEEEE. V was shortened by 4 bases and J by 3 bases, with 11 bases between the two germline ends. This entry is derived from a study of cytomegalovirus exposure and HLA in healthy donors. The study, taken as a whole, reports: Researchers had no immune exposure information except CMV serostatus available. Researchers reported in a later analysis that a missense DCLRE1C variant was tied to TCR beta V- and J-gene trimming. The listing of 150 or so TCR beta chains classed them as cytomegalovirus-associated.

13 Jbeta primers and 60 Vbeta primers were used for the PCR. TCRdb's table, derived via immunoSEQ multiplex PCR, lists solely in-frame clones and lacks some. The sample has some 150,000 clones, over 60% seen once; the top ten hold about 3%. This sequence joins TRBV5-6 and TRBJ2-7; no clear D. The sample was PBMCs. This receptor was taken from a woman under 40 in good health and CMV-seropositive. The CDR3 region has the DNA TGTGCCAGCAGCGCTTCTGGGCGCTACGAGCAGTACTTC. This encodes CASSASGRYEQYF.